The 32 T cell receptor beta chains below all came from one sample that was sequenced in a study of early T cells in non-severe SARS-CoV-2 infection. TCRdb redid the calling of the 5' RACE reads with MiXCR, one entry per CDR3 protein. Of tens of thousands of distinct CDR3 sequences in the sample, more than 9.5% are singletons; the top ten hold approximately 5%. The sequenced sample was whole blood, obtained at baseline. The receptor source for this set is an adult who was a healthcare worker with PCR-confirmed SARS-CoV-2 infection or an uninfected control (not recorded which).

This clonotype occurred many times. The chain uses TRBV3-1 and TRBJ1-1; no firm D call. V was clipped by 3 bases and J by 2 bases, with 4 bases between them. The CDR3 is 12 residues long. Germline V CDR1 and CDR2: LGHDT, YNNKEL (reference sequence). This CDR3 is CASSQVNTEAFF. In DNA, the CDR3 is TGTGCCAGCAGCCAGGTTAACACTGAAGCTTTCTTT.

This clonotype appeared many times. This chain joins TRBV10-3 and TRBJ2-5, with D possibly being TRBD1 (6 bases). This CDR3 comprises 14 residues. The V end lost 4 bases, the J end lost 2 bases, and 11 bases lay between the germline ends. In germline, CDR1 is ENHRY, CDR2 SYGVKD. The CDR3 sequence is CAISGSTGQETQYF. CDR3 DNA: TGTGCCATCAGTGGGTCGACAGGTCAAGAGACCCAGTACTTC.

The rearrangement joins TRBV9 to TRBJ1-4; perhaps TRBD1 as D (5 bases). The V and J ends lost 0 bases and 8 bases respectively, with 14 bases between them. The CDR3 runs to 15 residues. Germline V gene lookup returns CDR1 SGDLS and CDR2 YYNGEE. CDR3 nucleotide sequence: TGTGCCAGCAGCGTAGACGGGACCGAGGGCGAAAAACTGTTTTTT. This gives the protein CASSVDGTEGEKLFF. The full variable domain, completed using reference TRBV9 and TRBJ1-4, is DSGVTQTPKHLITATGQRVTLRCSPRSGDLSVYWYQQSLDQGLQFLIQYYNGEERAKGNILERFSAQQFPDLHSELNLSSLELGDSALYFCASSVDGTEGEKLFFGSGTQLSVL.

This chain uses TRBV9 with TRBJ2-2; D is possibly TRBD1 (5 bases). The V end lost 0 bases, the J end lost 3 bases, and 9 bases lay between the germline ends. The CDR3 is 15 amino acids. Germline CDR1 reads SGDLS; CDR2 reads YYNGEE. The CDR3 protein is CASSVAFRDTGELFF. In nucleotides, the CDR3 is TGTGCCAGCAGCGTAGCATTCAGGGACACCGGGGAGCTGTTTTTT. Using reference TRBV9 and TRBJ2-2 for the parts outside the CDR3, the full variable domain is DSGVTQTPKHLITATGQRVTLRCSPRSGDLSVYWYQQSLDQGLQFLIQYYNGEERAKGNILERFSAQQFPDLHSELNLSSLELGDSALYFCASSVAFRDTGELFFGEGSRLTVL.

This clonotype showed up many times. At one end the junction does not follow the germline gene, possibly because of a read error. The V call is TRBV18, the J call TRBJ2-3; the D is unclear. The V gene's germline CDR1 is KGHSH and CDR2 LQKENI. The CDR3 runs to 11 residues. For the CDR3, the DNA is TGTGCCAGCTCACCGCCACACTCGCCTGCCTTT. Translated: CASSPPHSPAF.

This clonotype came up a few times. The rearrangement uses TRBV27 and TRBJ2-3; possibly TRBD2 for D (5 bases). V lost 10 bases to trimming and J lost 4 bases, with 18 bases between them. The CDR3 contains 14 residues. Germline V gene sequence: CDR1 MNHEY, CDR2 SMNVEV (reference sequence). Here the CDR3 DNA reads TGTGCCACGGCCCACCGGGGATCTCCAGATACGCAGTATTTT. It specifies CATAHRGSPDTQYF.

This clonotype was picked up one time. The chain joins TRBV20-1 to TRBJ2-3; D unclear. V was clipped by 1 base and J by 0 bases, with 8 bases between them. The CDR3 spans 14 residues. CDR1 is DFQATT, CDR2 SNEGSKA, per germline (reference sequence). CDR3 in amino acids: CSARAVGSTDTQYF. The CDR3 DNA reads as TGCAGTGCTAGAGCAGTAGGAAGCACAGATACGCAGTATTTT.

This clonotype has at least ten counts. CDR3 protein: CSSQDRVAYNEQFF. The CDR3 DNA is TGCAGTTCCCAGGACAGGGTAGCCTACAATGAGCAGTTCTTC. The chain joins TRBV20-1 to TRBJ2-1; 8 bases match TRBD1. CDR3 length equals 14 residues. V dropped 8 bases and J dropped 2; count of bases not matched to a gene: 8. Germline V CDR1 and CDR2: DFQATT, SNEGSKA (reference sequence).

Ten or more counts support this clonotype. In nucleotides, the CDR3 is TGTGCCAGCCAACAGGGTAAGAACACTGAAGCTTTCTTT. Amino acids: CASQQGKNTEAFF. The chain couples TRBV5-6 to TRBJ1-1; possibly TRBD1 for D (6 bases). CDR3 length: 13 residues. Deletions cut 7 bases from V and 1 base from J, with 11 bases between. The V gene's germline CDR1 is SGHDT and CDR2 YYEEEE.

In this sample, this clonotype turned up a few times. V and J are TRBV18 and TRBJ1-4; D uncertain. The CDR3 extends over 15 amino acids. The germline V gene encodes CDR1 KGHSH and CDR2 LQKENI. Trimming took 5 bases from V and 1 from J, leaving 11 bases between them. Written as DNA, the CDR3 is TGTGCCAGCTCATCATACAAGGGAACTAATGAAAAACTGTTTTTT. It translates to CASSSYKGTNEKLFF.

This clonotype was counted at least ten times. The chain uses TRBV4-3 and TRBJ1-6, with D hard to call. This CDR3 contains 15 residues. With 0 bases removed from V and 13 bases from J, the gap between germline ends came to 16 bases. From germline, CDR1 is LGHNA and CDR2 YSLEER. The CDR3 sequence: CASSQERNPYWPLHF. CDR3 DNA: TGCGCCAGCAGCCAAGAGCGAAACCCATATTGGCCCCTCCACTTT.

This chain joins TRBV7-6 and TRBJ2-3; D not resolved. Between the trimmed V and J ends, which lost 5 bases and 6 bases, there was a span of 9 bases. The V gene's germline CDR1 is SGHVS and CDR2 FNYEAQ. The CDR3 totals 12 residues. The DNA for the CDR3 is TGTGCCAGCAGCAGACTCAGGGATACGCAGTATTTT. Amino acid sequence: CASSRLRDTQYF.

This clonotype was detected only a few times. The CDR3 DNA is TGTGCCACCGCGGGACAGGGCTGGGGCGAGCAGTACTTC. It is translated as CATAGQGWGEQYF. The chain employs TRBV19 and TRBJ2-7, with TRBD1 matching over 9 bases. V gave up 10 bases and J gave up 6 bases; unmatched junction bases: 10. Germline-derived CDR1 and CDR2 are LNHDA and SQIVND (reference sequence). This CDR3 comprises 13 residues.

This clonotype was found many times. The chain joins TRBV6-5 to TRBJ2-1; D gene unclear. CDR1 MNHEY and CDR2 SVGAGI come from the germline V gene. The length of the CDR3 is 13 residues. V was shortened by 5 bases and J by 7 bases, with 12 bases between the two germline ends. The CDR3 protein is CASSQGQENEQFF. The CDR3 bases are TGTGCCAGCAGTCAAGGGCAAGAGAATGAGCAGTTCTTC.

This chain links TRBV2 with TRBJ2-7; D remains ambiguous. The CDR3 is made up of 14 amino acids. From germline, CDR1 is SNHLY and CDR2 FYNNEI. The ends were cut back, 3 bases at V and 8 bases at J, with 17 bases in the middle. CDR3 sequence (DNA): TGTGCCAGCAGTGACGTATTTTCCGCGCTTAAGCAGTACTTC. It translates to CASSDVFSALKQYF.

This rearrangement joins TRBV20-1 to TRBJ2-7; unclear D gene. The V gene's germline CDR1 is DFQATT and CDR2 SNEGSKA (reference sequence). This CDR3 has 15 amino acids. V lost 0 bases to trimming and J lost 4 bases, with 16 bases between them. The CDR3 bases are TGCAGTGCTAGAGATTCAACTGAAGGGATGTACGAGCAGTACTTC. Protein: CSARDSTEGMYEQYF.

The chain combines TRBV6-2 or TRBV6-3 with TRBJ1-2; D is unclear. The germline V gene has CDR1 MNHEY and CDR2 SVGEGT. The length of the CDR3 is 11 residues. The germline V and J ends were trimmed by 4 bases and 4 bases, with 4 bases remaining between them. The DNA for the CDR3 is TGTGCCAGCAGTTCAGTCTATGGCTACACCTTC. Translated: CASSSVYGYTF.

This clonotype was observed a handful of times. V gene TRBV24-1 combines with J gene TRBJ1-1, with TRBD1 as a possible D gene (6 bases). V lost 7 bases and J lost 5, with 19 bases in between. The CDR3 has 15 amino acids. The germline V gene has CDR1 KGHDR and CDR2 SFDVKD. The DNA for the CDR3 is TGTGCCACCAGCGAGAGTAGCAAGGGGGGAACTGAAGCTTTCTTT. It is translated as CATSESSKGGTEAFF.

CDR3 DNA sequence: TGTGCCAGCAGCTCAGTCAGAAAAAACATTCAGTACTTC. It encodes CASSSVRKNIQYF. V is TRBV11-2 and J is TRBJ2-4; D not resolved. The CDR3 runs 13 residues. Germline V gene lookup returns CDR1 SGHAT and CDR2 FQNNGV. The V and J ends lost 4 bases and 4 bases respectively, with 8 bases between them.

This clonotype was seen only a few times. The CDR3 is CASSFLGGQPQHF. The CDR3 coding sequence is TGTGCCAGCAGCTTTCTAGGGGGCCAGCCCCAGCATTTT. J is TRBJ1-5 and V is TRBV7-9; the match to TRBD1 covers 7 bases. V dropped 3 bases and J dropped 7; count of bases not matched to a gene: 3. The CDR3 spans 13 residues. The germline CDR1 and CDR2 sequences are SEHNR and FQNEAQ (reference sequence). The whole variable domain, remainder taken from reference TRBV7-9 and TRBJ1-5, is DTGVSQNPRHKITKRGQNVTFRCDPISEHNRLYWYRQTLGQGPEFLTYFQNEAQLEKSRLLSDRFSAERPKGSFSTLEIQRTEQGDSAMYLCASSFLGGQPQHFGDGTRLSIL.

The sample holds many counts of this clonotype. CDR3: CASTGSLRTNEKLFF. The DNA of the CDR3 is TGCGCCAGCACCGGAAGTCTTCGGACTAATGAAAAACTGTTTTTT. The chain recombines TRBV5-1 with TRBJ1-4; D call uncertain. The CDR3 is 15 amino acids. Germline lookup yields CDR1 SGHRS and CDR2 YFSETQ. Trimming cost V 6 bases and J 2 bases, with 14 bases left between them.

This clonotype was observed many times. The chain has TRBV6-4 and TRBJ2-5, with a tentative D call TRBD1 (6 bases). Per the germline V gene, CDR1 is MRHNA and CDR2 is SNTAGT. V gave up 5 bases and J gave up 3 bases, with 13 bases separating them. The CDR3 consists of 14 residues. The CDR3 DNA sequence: TGTGCCAGCAGTATCAGGGGACCCGAAGAGACCCAGTACTTC. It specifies CASSIRGPEETQYF.

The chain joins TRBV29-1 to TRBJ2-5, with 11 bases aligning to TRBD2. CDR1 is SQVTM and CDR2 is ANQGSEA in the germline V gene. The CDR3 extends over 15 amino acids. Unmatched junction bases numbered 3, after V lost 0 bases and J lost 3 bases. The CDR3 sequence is CSVEDRGLAEETQYF. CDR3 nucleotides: TGCAGCGTTGAAGACCGGGGACTAGCGGAAGAGACCCAGTACTTC.

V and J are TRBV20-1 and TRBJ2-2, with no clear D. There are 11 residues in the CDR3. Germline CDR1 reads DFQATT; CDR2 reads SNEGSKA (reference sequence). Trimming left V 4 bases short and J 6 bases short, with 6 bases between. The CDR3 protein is CSATPSGELFF. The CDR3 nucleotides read TGCAGTGCTACTCCATCCGGGGAGCTGTTTTTT.

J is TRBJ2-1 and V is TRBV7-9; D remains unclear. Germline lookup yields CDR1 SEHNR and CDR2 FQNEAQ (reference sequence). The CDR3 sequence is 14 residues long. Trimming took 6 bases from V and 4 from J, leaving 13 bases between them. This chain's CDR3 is CASSLLGMYNEQFF. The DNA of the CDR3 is TGTGCCAGCAGTCTCCTGGGGATGTACAATGAGCAGTTCTTC.

The CDR3 DNA follows: TGTGCTAGTGGCCCGGACCTCTCTGGAAACACCATATATTTT. Protein product: CASGPDLSGNTIYF. The genes are TRBV12-5 and TRBJ1-3; D is uncertain. The germline V and J ends were trimmed by 6 bases and 0 bases, with 9 bases remaining between them. Looked up from germline, CDR1 is LGHNT and CDR2 is FRNRAP. The CDR3 has 14 amino acids.

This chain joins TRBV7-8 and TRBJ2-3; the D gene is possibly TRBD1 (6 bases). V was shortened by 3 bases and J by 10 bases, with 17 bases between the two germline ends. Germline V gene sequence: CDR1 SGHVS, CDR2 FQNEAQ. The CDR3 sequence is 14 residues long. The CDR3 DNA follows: TGTGCCAGCAGCTTGGAGACAGGAGGTTGGGCGCAGTATTTT. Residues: CASSLETGGWAQYF. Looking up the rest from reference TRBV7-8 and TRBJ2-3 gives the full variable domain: GAGVSQSPRYKVAKRGQDVALRCDPISGHVSLFWYQQALGQGPEFLTYFQNEAQLDKSGLPSDRFFAERPEGSVSTLKIQRTQQEDSAVYLCASSLETGGWAQYFGPGTRLTVL.

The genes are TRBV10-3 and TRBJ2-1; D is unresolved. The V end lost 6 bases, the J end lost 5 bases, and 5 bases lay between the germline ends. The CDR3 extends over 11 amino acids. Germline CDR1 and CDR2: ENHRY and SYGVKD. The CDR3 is CAISVNNEQFF. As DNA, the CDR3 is TGTGCCATCAGCGTAAACAATGAGCAGTTCTTC.

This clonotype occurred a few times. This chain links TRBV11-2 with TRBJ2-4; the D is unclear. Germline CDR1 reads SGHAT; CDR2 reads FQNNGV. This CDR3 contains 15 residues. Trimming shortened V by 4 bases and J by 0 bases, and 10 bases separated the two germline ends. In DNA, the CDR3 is TGTGCCAGCAGCTCAATTAGGTCAGCCAAAAACATTCAGTACTTC. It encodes CASSSIRSAKNIQYF.

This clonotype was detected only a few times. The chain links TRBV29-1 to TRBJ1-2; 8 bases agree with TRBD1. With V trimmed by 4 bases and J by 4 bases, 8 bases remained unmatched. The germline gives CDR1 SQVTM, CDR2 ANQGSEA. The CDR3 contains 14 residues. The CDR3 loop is CSVVRQGLAYGYTF. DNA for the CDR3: TGCAGCGTTGTGCGACAGGGGTTGGCCTATGGCTACACCTTC.

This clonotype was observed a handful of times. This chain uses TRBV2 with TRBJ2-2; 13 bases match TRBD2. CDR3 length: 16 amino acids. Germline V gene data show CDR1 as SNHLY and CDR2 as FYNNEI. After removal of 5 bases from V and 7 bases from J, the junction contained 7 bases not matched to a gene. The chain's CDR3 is CASSQTSGRPVGELFF. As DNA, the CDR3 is TGTGCCAGCAGTCAGACTAGCGGGAGGCCTGTCGGGGAGCTGTTTTTT. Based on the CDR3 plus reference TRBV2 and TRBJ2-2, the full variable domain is EPEVTQTPSHQVTQMGQEVILRCVPISNHLYFYWYRQILGQKVEFLVSFYNNEISEKSEIFDDQFSVERPDGSNFTLKIRSTKLEDSAMYFCASSQTSGRPVGELFFGEGSRLTVL.

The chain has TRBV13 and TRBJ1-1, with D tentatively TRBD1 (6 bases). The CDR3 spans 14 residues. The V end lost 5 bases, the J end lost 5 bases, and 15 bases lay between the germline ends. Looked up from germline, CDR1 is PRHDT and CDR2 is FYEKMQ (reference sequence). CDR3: CASSPKRGSTEAFF. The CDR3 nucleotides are TGTGCCAGCAGCCCGAAGAGGGGGTCAACTGAAGCTTTCTTT.